The sequence of this T cell receptor beta chain was determined in a study of blood T cells in healthy people across ages. CDR3 length: 14 amino acids. V shed 0 bases and J shed 8 bases, with 14 bases lying between them. Germline V CDR1 and CDR2: SGDLS, YYNGEE. Samples had at least 6.5 million PBMCs isolated from them. This clonotype was observed a single time. Primed by a sample-barcoded 5' primer and a J-beta primer mix, a second PCR proceeded for 7 to 11 cycles. Each of the cDNA molecules was tagged by a template-switch adaptor with 12 random nucleotides. TCRdb itself ran the 5' RACE reads through MiXCR, one entry per CDR3 protein. The sample yields about 1.4 million distinct CDR3 sequences, 59% seen once.

Source material: blood. V and J are TRBV9 and TRBJ1-2, with no clear D. This TCR was sampled from a man aged 18 to 29 in good health. The DNA for the CDR3 is TGTGCCAGCAGCGTAGAAGGGTTTCGGTGGGGCTACACCTTC. Protein: CASSVEGFRWGYTF.